This T cell receptor beta chain stems from a study of T cells after yellow fever vaccination. Study background: The fractions with low cell numbers were processed using SMART-Seq v4 Ultra Low Input.

V lost 6 bases to trimming and J lost 6 bases; unmatched junction nucleotides: 6. This CDR3 is built from 14 residues. From germline, CDR1 is SGHRS and CDR2 YFSETQ. For TCR, cDNA came from 5'RACE template switching, which added a universal primer site and UMIs. TCRdb passed the 5' RACE reads through MiXCR, listing each CDR3 protein once. The table shows 200,000 to 300,000 distinct CDR3 sequences, with 5.5% to 8.5% occurring only once. Broader study findings: Primary-vaccination clones mostly resurfaced post-booster (around 96% CD4, roughly 90% CD8).

Only a few counts were recorded for this clonotype. Its target is not known. The specimen comprised CD4+ T cells sorted from PBMCs, sampled on the day of the yellow fever booster vaccination. The source of this sequence is a man aged 25 to 40 who received the YFV17D yellow fever vaccine. The chain is built from TRBV5-1 and TRBJ2-2; 9 bases agree with TRBD2. The CDR3 loop reads CASKDSGSSGELFF. For the CDR3, the DNA is TGCGCCAGCAAGGATAGCGGGAGCTCCGGGGAGCTGTTTTTT.